These 18 T cell receptor beta chains were sequenced from one sample in a study of monozygotic twins with inflammatory bowel disease. Using the 5' RACE reads, TCRdb records one entry per CDR3 protein without DNA. This sample lists about 420,000 distinct CDR3 sequences; its ten largest clones have 2% to 2.5%. The specimen was blood. The receptors were sampled from a human donor with ulcerative colitis or Crohn's disease, or a healthy co-twin of an affected twin (not recorded which).

The rearrangement joins TRBV7-9 to TRBJ2-7. This CDR3 is 12 amino acids long. Germline values: CDR1 SEHNR, CDR2 FQNEAQ (reference sequence). The CDR3 region is CASSGTYYEQYF.

The gene calls are TRBV7-2 and TRBJ1-1; checking the TCRdb D call of TRBD1 is not possible without DNA. The CDR3 totals 14 residues. Looked up from germline, CDR1 is SGHTA and CDR2 is FQGNSA. CDR3 sequence: CASSPRQGITEAFF.

This chain connects TRBV19 to TRBJ1-5; the TCRdb call, TRBD1, lacks DNA for checking. CDR3 size: 14 residues. Germline CDR1 and CDR2: LNHDA and SQIVND (reference sequence). The CDR3 here is CASSIGQGLKPQHF.

The J gene is TRBJ1-2, the V gene TRBV18; the TCRdb call, TRBD1, lacks DNA for checking. The CDR3 is 14 residues long. From germline, CDR1 is KGHSH and CDR2 LQKENI. The CDR3 region is CASSPNRGPYGYTF.

The gene calls are TRBV7-2 and TRBJ2-1; TCRdb designates TRBD2, a call that cannot be tested without DNA. From germline, CDR1 is SGHTA and CDR2 FQGNSA. The CDR3 runs 15 residues. The CDR3 sequence is CASSPTSGTRREQFF.

The chain combines TRBV27 with TRBJ2-3; the D gene TCRdb calls, TRBD1, cannot be checked with no DNA. Germline lookup yields CDR1 MNHEY and CDR2 SMNVEV (reference sequence). CDR3 length: 15 amino acids. CDR3 in amino acids: CASKTGYSFLDTQYF.

V gene TRBV7-2 combines with J gene TRBJ1-1; absent DNA, TCRdb's TRBD1 call cannot be checked. The CDR3 runs to 14 residues. CDR1 and CDR2 from the germline V gene are SGHTA and FQGNSA. CDR3 region: CASGLGGVNTEAFF.

CDR3 residues: CASGEWTNTGELFF. The chain joins TRBV7-2 to TRBJ2-2. Germline CDR1 and CDR2: SGHTA and FQGNSA. This CDR3 is built from 14 residues.

The rearrangement uses TRBV5-4 and TRBJ2-7. The germline V gene has CDR1 SGHNT and CDR2 YYREEE (reference sequence). The CDR3 is 14 amino acids. CDR3 residues: CASGLGLATYEQYF.

CDR3 sequence: CATSREGGRIGNTIYF. This rearrangement joins TRBV15 to TRBJ1-3; TCRdb picks TRBD1, but there is no DNA to check that call. In germline, CDR1 is LNHNV, CDR2 YYDKDF (reference sequence). The length of the CDR3 is 16 residues.

CDR3: CASSTGHRYEQYF. This chain links TRBV7-6 with TRBJ2-7; the TCRdb D gene call, TRBD1, has no DNA to confirm it. The CDR3 is 13 residues long. Germline V gives CDR1 SGHVS, CDR2 FNYEAQ.

The rearrangement uses TRBV15 and TRBJ2-1; TCRdb designates TRBD2, a call that cannot be tested without DNA. CDR3 length: 17 residues. Germline V gives CDR1 LNHNV, CDR2 YYDKDF (reference sequence). The CDR3 loop is CATSRSVAGGPGNEQFF.

The chain employs TRBV14 and TRBJ1-2. The germline V gene has CDR1 SGHDN and CDR2 FVKESK. This CDR3 has 16 residues. The CDR3 reads CASSQRGGTANYGYTF.

V is TRBV2 and J is TRBJ2-7; TCRdb picks TRBD1, but there is no DNA to check that call. The germline gives CDR1 SNHLY, CDR2 FYNNEI. The CDR3 has 15 amino acids. The CDR3 loop is CASSVEGQRVHEQYF.

The chain recombines TRBV27 with TRBJ2-7. Germline lookup yields CDR1 MNHEY and CDR2 SMNVEV (reference sequence). The CDR3 covers 14 residues. The CDR3 is CASSLSGSAYEQYF.

The rearrangement uses TRBV7-2 and TRBJ1-1; the TCRdb D gene call, TRBD1, has no DNA to confirm it. CDR3 size: 13 residues. Per germline, CDR1 SGHTA and CDR2 FQGNSA. CDR3 in amino acids: CASTTGVCTEAFF.

The CDR3 sequence: CASSLSLAGTYEQYF. The genes are TRBV5-1 and TRBJ2-7; TCRdb outputs TRBD2, but without DNA this stays unchecked. The germline V gene has CDR1 SGHRS and CDR2 YFSETQ. The CDR3 has 15 amino acids. The full variable domain, completed using reference TRBV5-1 and TRBJ2-7, is KAGVTQTPRYLIKTRGQQVTLSCSPISGHRSVSWYQQTPGQGLQFLFEYFSETQRNKGNFPGRFSGRQFSNSRSEMNVSTLELGDSALYLCASSLSLAGTYEQYFGPGTRLTVT.

The V gene is TRBV7-3, the J gene TRBJ2-7; the TCRdb call, TRBD1, lacks DNA for checking. Germline loops: CDR1 SGHTA, CDR2 FQGTGA. The CDR3 length is 13 residues. The CDR3 protein is CASSLTGGYEQYF.